A single sample gave rise to the 25 T cell receptor beta chains below, sequenced in a study of regulatory T cells in long-lasting Graves disease. Arm-PCR of CDR3 regions and iRepertoire HTBI primers were the basis on which TCR beta libraries were built. TCRdb itself ran the multiplex PCR reads through MiXCR, one entry per CDR3 protein. Of more than 650,000 distinct CDR3 sequences listed, around 32% are singletons. Sample time point: persistent/refractory GD, antithyroid drugs over 5 years with positive TRAb. Extracted RNA from PBMCs served as the source of the TCR library. Source: peripheral blood mononuclear cells (PBMCs), taken when the disease was refractory, from a patient treated with antithyroid drugs. These receptors came from a female donor with Graves disease.

The rearrangement uses TRBV4-1 and TRBJ1-3; D is unresolved. With 0 bases removed from V and 0 bases from J, the gap between germline ends came to 9 bases. The CDR3 has 16 residues. The germline gives CDR1 MGHRA, CDR2 YSYEKL. As DNA, the CDR3 is TGCGCCAGCAGCCAAGATGGCGGGAGCTCTGGAAACACCATATATTTT. Translation: CASSQDGGSSGNTIYF.

This clonotype was recorded a few times. The chain uses TRBV28 and TRBJ1-3; tentatively, D is TRBD1 (6 bases). The CDR3 loop spans 15 amino acids. With 5 bases removed from V and 4 bases from J, the gap between germline ends came to 15 bases. Germline V gene data show CDR1 as MDHEN and CDR2 as SYDVKM. Here the CDR3 DNA reads TGTGCCAGCAGTACCTTAGAAGGACAGGGAAACACCATATATTTT. It translates to CASSTLEGQGNTIYF.

This clonotype was seen a few times. The gene calls are TRBV20-1 and TRBJ2-5; D remains unclear. Trimming pared 6 bases from V and 1 base from J, leaving 12 bases between. Germline V gives CDR1 DFQATT, CDR2 SNEGSKA (reference sequence). The CDR3 contains 13 residues. CDR3 in DNA: TGCAGTGCACTGGACGGGTTCCAAGAGACCCAGTACTTC. As protein: CSALDGFQETQYF.

The chain is built from TRBV12-3 or TRBV12-4 and TRBJ1-2; D may be TRBD1 (5 bases). CDR3 length equals 13 residues. Trimming took off 7 bases at V and 7 bases at J, with 16 bases between the two ends. The CDR3 nucleotides are TGTGCCAGCACTTCTGGGACCGCGACTGGCTACACCTTC. This codes for CASTSGTATGYTF.

With regard to this clonotype: At one boundary the junction diverges from the germline segment, which might be a read error. This CDR3 is CAWSGTAQGTQYF. The DNA of the CDR3 is TGTGCCTGGAGTGGCACAGCGCAAGGGACCCAGTACTTC. The chain employs TRBV30 and TRBJ2-5; D not resolved. The CDR3 is made up of 13 amino acids. Germline lookup yields CDR1 GTSNPN and CDR2 SVGIG (reference sequence).

This chain links TRBV28 with TRBJ2-1; TRBD2 matches 7 bases. Germline V CDR1 and CDR2: MDHEN, SYDVKM. This CDR3 is 15 amino acids long. The trim removed 7 bases at V and 0 bases at J, leaving 6 bases unmatched. This CDR3 is CASTQLARSYNEQFF. For the CDR3, the DNA is TGTGCCAGCACTCAACTAGCGCGCTCCTACAATGAGCAGTTCTTC.

The V gene is TRBV29-1, the J gene TRBJ1-2, with D uncertain. Trimming pared 4 bases from V and 4 bases from J, leaving 10 bases between. Per germline, CDR1 SQVTM and CDR2 ANQGSEA. The CDR3 covers 12 residues. This CDR3 reads CSVGPESYGYTF. The CDR3 DNA follows: TGCAGCGTTGGCCCTGAATCCTATGGCTACACCTTC.

This clonotype was seen ten or more times. V and J are TRBV6-1 and TRBJ1-1, with TRBD1 as a possible D gene (5 bases). V shed 7 bases and J shed 6 bases, with 18 bases lying between them. The CDR3 is 14 amino acids. Germline CDR1 MNHNS, CDR2 SASEGT. The chain's CDR3 is CASIKGRGDPEAFF. The CDR3 coding sequence is TGTGCCAGCATCAAGGGACGGGGAGACCCTGAAGCTTTCTTT.

The chain recombines TRBV19 with TRBJ2-7; D gene uncertain. There are 13 residues in the CDR3. The V end was cut by 4 bases, the J end by 2 bases, with 9 bases between. Germline lookup yields CDR1 LNHDA and CDR2 SQIVND (reference sequence). CDR3 coding DNA: TGTGCCAGTAGTACTCAGGAGACCTACGAGCAGTACTTC. This sequence encodes CASSTQETYEQYF.

The V gene is TRBV7-3, the J gene TRBJ1-2, with 11 positions matching TRBD1. Trimming removed 1 base from V and 6 bases from J; junction bases left unmatched: 7. Germline CDR1 reads SGHTA; CDR2 reads FQGTGA. CDR3 length equals 16 residues. CDR3 DNA sequence: TGTGCCAGCAGCTTAAGGGGGGACAGGGGGGAGAATGGCTACACCTTC. Protein sequence: CASSLRGDRGENGYTF.

The table lists this clonotype with a few counts. The V and J genes are TRBV5-1 and TRBJ1-2; D remains ambiguous. Germline lookup yields CDR1 SGHRS and CDR2 YFSETQ. The V gene lost 1 base and the J gene lost 6 bases, with 19 bases spanning the gap. There are 16 residues in the CDR3. CDR3 nucleotides: TGCGCCAGCAGCTTGAACAGCCGCCGGACGTTCGATGGCTACACCTTC. This sequence encodes CASSLNSRRTFDGYTF.

The chain has TRBV7-2 and TRBJ2-3; D may be TRBD2 (5 bases). The CDR3 sequence is 15 residues long. Germline values: CDR1 SGHTA, CDR2 FQGNSA. V was pared by 0 bases and J by 2 bases, with 9 bases between. The chain's CDR3 is CASSLAAGYTDTQYF. The DNA of the CDR3 is TGTGCCAGCAGCTTAGCTGCGGGCTACACAGATACGCAGTATTTT.

V and J are TRBV29-1 and TRBJ2-2; no reliable D call. Trimming removed 4 bases from V and 0 bases from J, with 6 bases in between. Germline lookup yields CDR1 SQVTM and CDR2 ANQGSEA. This CDR3 is 13 amino acids long. The CDR3 nucleotides read TGCAGCGTTGGGATCGCGAACACCGGGGAGCTGTTTTTT. It yields the protein CSVGIANTGELFF.

The chain is built from TRBV5-1 and TRBJ1-4, with 7 nucleotides matching TRBD1. CDR3 length equals 16 residues. The trim removed 0 bases at V and 6 bases at J, leaving 8 bases unmatched. The germline gives CDR1 SGHRS, CDR2 YFSETQ. The CDR3 loop reads CASSLGRDSQHEKLFF. CDR3 bases: TGCGCCAGCAGCTTGGGTCGGGACAGCCAACATGAAAAACTGTTTTTT.

This chain joins TRBV5-1 and TRBJ1-3; TRBD1 is a possible D gene (5 bases). The V and J ends lost 5 bases and 5 bases respectively, with 20 bases between them. Looked up from germline, CDR1 is SGHRS and CDR2 is YFSETQ. The CDR3 covers 16 residues. CDR3 region: CASRAVGQGDRNTIYF. The CDR3 bases are TGCGCCAGCAGGGCCGTCGGACAAGGGGACCGAAACACCATATATTTT.

This clonotype was counted many times. The J gene is TRBJ1-1, the V gene TRBV25-1; the match to TRBD1 covers 7 bases. Germline CDR1 reads MGHDK; CDR2 reads SYGVNS. Germline trimming cut 5 bases from V and 0 bases from J; bases unmatched to any gene: 6. This CDR3 has 15 residues. The CDR3 bases are TGTGCCAGCAGTCCTCGACAGGGAATGAACACTGAAGCTTTCTTT. It translates to CASSPRQGMNTEAFF.

This clonotype appeared a few times. The genes are TRBV7-3 and TRBJ2-4, with a weak D call TRBD2 (7 bases). The V gene's germline CDR1 is SGHTA and CDR2 FQGTGA. Trimming cost V 4 bases and J 9 bases, with 16 bases left between them. The CDR3 covers 14 residues. The CDR3 here is CASSSQGRESIQYF. The CDR3 DNA reads as TGTGCCAGCAGCTCCCAGGGGAGGGAAAGCATTCAGTACTTC.

There are many counts of this clonotype. This rearrangement joins TRBV28 to TRBJ1-2, with 9 bases that match TRBD1. Germline V gene lookup returns CDR1 MDHEN and CDR2 SYDVKM. The CDR3 covers 13 residues. Trimming took 10 bases from V and 4 from J; bases not matched to a gene: 7. The CDR3 spells CAIHRGLGYGYTF. DNA of the CDR3: TGTGCCATACACAGGGGGCTTGGCTATGGCTACACCTTC.

This sequence joins TRBV4-1 and TRBJ2-7, with unresolved D. Trimming stripped 4 bases from V and 0 bases from J, with 10 bases between. Per germline, CDR1 MGHRA and CDR2 YSYEKL. The CDR3 runs to 14 residues. This chain's CDR3 is CASSRKQSSYEQYF. For the CDR3, the DNA is TGCGCCAGCAGCCGAAAACAGAGCTCCTACGAGCAGTACTTC.

The J gene is TRBJ2-7, the V gene TRBV6-1, with 9 bases that match TRBD1. CDR1 is MNHNS, CDR2 SASEGT, per germline. V shed 5 bases, J shed 2 bases, and the junction held 4 bases outside the gene matches. The CDR3 is 14 amino acids. The CDR3 DNA is TGTGCCAGCAGTCGGACAGGGGCCCCCTACGAGCAGTACTTC. It yields the protein CASSRTGAPYEQYF.

The rearrangement uses TRBV12-3 or TRBV12-4 and TRBJ1-2, with TRBD1 matching 10 bases. J was trimmed by 8 bases and V by 3 bases; bases with no gene match: 15. This CDR3 has 17 residues. CDR3: CASSFSPRQGALRGYTF. CDR3 in DNA: TGTGCCAGCAGTTTTAGTCCCCGACAGGGGGCGCTGCGAGGCTACACCTTC.

This chain joins TRBV27 and TRBJ1-2; 8 bases line up with TRBD1. Germline CDR1 and CDR2: MNHEY and SMNVEV (reference sequence). CDR3 length equals 15 residues. The V segment lost 2 bases and the J segment 8 bases; nucleotides outside the gene matches: 10. The CDR3 region has the DNA TGTGCCAGCAGTTTAGCGGCAGGGGGCGGCGGGGGCTACACCTTC. Its translation: CASSLAAGGGGGYTF.

This clonotype was counted ten times or more. Here the CDR3 reads CASRLRAKGQETQYF. The CDR3 bases are TGTGCCAGCAGATTAAGGGCCAAGGGACAAGAGACCCAGTACTTC. The chain combines TRBV28 with TRBJ2-5, with D uncertain. Germline CDR1 reads MDHEN; CDR2 reads SYDVKM. Trimming removed 6 bases from V and 2 bases from J, with 16 bases in between. The CDR3 runs 15 residues. Variable domain in full (rest from reference TRBV28 and TRBJ2-5): DVKVTQSSRYLVKRTGEKVFLECVQDMDHENMFWYRQDPGLGLRLIYFSYDVKMKEKGDIPEGYSVSREKKERFSLILESASTNQTSMYLCASRLRAKGQETQYFGPGTRLLVL.

Note on this clonotype: This may stem from a read error, because a much larger clone lies one nucleotide away. The chain is built from TRBV12-3 or TRBV12-4 and TRBJ2-7; D is undetermined. This CDR3 contains 13 residues. The CDR3 nucleotides read TGTGCCAGCAGTTTTGGCAGCCTTTACGAGCGGTACTTC. It codes for CASSFGSLYERYF.

This clonotype was counted ten times or more. The chain recombines TRBV6-2 or TRBV6-3 with TRBJ1-2; D is unresolved. Trimming removed 0 bases at V and 8 bases at J, with 13 bases between. In germline, CDR1 is MNHEY, CDR2 SVGEGT. The CDR3 consists of 14 residues. The CDR3 DNA reads TGTGCCAGCAGTTACTCCGTGGTCCACTCCGGCTACACCTTC. Translating gives CASSYSVVHSGYTF.